This T cell receptor beta chain was obtained from a study of human T cells and chemical hapten exposure. Time point defined: patch test 2, 6 weeks after DPC sensitization. Treatment: therapeutic diphenylcyclopropenone sensitization with weekly scalp DPC. One entry per CDR3 protein results from TCRdb running MiXCR on the RACE reads. The table lists about 85,000 distinct CDR3 sequences, around a tenth of them singletons. There are 12 residues in the CDR3. The germline V gene has CDR1 SNHLY and CDR2 FYNNEI. Trimming left V 9 bases short and J 3 bases short, with 12 bases between. This specimen consisted of whole blood, obtained in connection with sensitization to the hapten diphenylcyclopropenone (DPC). The receptor's source is a man aged 18 to 30 with alopecia areata. Some clones in this sample may be carry-over from other donors' samples. The rearrangement joins TRBV2 to TRBJ2-7; TRBD1 is a possible D gene (6 bases). CDR3 bases: TGTGCCAGTAGACAGGAAGTCTACGAGCAGTACTTC. Encoded protein: CASRQEVYEQYF.